The rows below give T cell receptor beta chains drawn from one sample of a study of T cells in Graves' hyperthyroidism and ophthalmopathy. MiXCR was run by TCRdb on the multiplex PCR reads, yielding one entry per CDR3 protein. This sample carries fewer than 600,000 distinct CDR3 sequences, approximately 15% of them seen once, and the ten largest clones take under 20%. The sequenced material came from blood. These receptor sequences come from a woman aged 18-35 years with Graves' hyperthyroidism. Each CDR3 is given with its conserved first and last residue.

v_call: TRBV20-1; cdr3_aa: CSASLWDYNEQFF
v_call: TRBV11-1; cdr3_aa: CASSLGDRVTGELFF
v_call: TRBV7-3; cdr3_aa: CASSKNTGITDTQYF
v_call: TRBV5-4; cdr3_aa: CASSLGGKSYEQYF
v_call: TRBV12-3/TRBV12-4; cdr3_aa: CASTIRGSGSPLHF
v_call: TRBV20-1; cdr3_aa: CSAAVLYGNQPQHF
v_call: TRBV19; cdr3_aa: CASSLTSGSPYEQYF
v_call: TRBV19; cdr3_aa: CASSIRQLNEQFF
v_call: TRBV12-3/TRBV12-4; cdr3_aa: CASRAGDLNKQFF
v_call: TRBV6-1; cdr3_aa: CASSDRRGRVTDTQYF
v_call: TRBV25-1; cdr3_aa: CASRPSLARLSGELFF
v_call: TRBV11-2; cdr3_aa: CASSLQGAKNIQYF
v_call: TRBV7-3; cdr3_aa: CASSSQGNTEAFF
v_call: TRBV5-1; cdr3_aa: CASSLAGTGGSNEKLFF
v_call: TRBV25-1; cdr3_aa: CASTFASGTSTDTQYF
v_call: TRBV7-2; cdr3_aa: CASSLEGWRTDTQYF